This T cell receptor beta chain is from a study of CD8+ T cells in alopecia areata. RNA extraction and reverse transcription yielded cDNA as sequencing template. This table comes from immunoSEQ multiplex PCR, and its TCRdb copy is limited to in-frame clones, with some not included. This table holds approximately 66,000 clones, approximately 61% found once. This CDR3 region has 12 residues. With 0 bases removed from V and 6 bases from J, the gap between germline ends came to 3 bases. Germline V gene lookup returns CDR1 SGHAT and CDR2 FQDESV (reference sequence). This sequence was found in a human donor with alopecia areata. The chain has TRBV11-1 and TRBJ2-1; unclear D gene. This specimen was CD8+ T cells sorted from blood, taken at week 0. The CDR3 spells CASSLALNEQFF. The CDR3 DNA is TGTGCCAGCAGCTTAGCGCTCAATGAGCAGTTCTTC.